Presented here are 17 T cell receptor beta chains from one specimen sequenced in a study of Graves' ophthalmopathy and Graves' hyperthyroidism (dated by TCRdb to about 2018). The instrument was an Illumina HiSeq 2000. For repertoire sequencing, TCR beta CDR3 regions were amplified from RNA transcripts. HTBI primers and the Qiagen OneStep RT-PCR kit were used in a first-round RT-PCR, which was followed by a second-round multiplex PCR, size selection and purification. TCRdb reran the public reads through fastp at Q25 and MiXCR, keeping productive beta chains. Identical CDR3 proteins give one entry, which carries the most common genes and DNA. The sample table lists a few hundred thousand distinct CDR3 sequences, about 40% of them with a count of one. The ten largest account for less than 4.5% of the sample. Sequencing was carried out using peripheral blood or thyroid tissue (not recorded which). Receptors originate from an adult man with Graves' hyperthyroidism.

The chain recombines TRBV5-5 with TRBJ1-4; no clear D gene. Germline CDR1 SGHKS, CDR2 YYEKEE (reference sequence). Trimming took 5 bases from V and 3 from J, leaving 14 bases between them. The CDR3 consists of 15 residues. CDR3 loop: CASRPTLGANEKLFF. In nucleotides, the CDR3 is TGTGCCAGCAGACCGACACTTGGGGCTAATGAAAAACTGTTTTTT.

This clonotype was recorded many times. The V call is TRBV6-5, the J call TRBJ2-5, with a possible D match to TRBD1 (6 bases). Trimming cost V 5 bases and J 7 bases, with 17 bases left between them. The CDR3 runs to 14 residues. CDR1 is MNHEY and CDR2 is SVGAGI in the germline V gene. CDR3 in amino acids: CASSGRDIGTTQYF. The CDR3, as DNA: TGTGCCAGCAGTGGACGGGACATTGGGACGACCCAGTACTTC.

This clonotype appeared many times. The chain links TRBV2 to TRBJ2-7; D remains unclear. This CDR3 contains 11 residues. The V gene lost 6 bases and the J gene lost 3 bases, with 6 bases spanning the gap. Germline CDR1 SNHLY, CDR2 FYNNEI. The CDR3: CASSRNYEQYF. The CDR3 bases are TGTGCCAGCAGCCGAAACTACGAGCAGTACTTC.

This clonotype was seen many times. The chain uses TRBV20-1 and TRBJ2-5; the match to TRBD1 covers 7 bases. Trimming took 4 bases from V and 5 from J; bases not matched to a gene: 13. CDR1 and CDR2 (germline): DFQATT, SNEGSKA (reference sequence). The CDR3 has 15 residues. CDR3 amino acids: CSATQGDGAEETQYF. DNA of the CDR3: TGCAGTGCTACTCAGGGGGACGGAGCAGAGGAGACCCAGTACTTC.

This clonotype has a count of ten or more. The CDR3: CASSEALAGLDYGYTF. The CDR3 nucleotides read TGTGCCAGCAGTGAAGCGCTTGCAGGATTAGACTATGGCTACACCTTC. V gene TRBV2 combines with J gene TRBJ1-2; no definite D call. The germline V gene has CDR1 SNHLY and CDR2 FYNNEI. There are 16 residues in the CDR3. V lost 0 bases, J lost 3 bases, and 14 bases lay in between. Complete variable domain (other parts from reference TRBV2 and TRBJ1-2): EPEVTQTPSHQVTQMGQEVILRCVPISNHLYFYWYRQILGQKVEFLVSFYNNEISEKSEIFDDQFSVERPDGSNFTLKIRSTKLEDSAMYFCASSEALAGLDYGYTFGSGTRLTVV.

The count of this clonotype is one. CDR3 DNA sequence: TGTGCCAGCAGCCAAGTCCGTCAGGGTGAGCAGTTCTTC. This encodes CASSQVRQGEQFF. This chain links TRBV7-4 with TRBJ2-5; a possible D gene is TRBD1 (5 bases). The DNA matches TRBJ2-1 better at its end, which makes the J call doubtful. Per the germline V gene, CDR1 is SGHVT and CDR2 is SQSDAQ. This CDR3 contains 13 residues.

The rearrangement links TRBV5-1 to TRBJ1-1; D gene ambiguous. Looked up from germline, CDR1 is SGHRS and CDR2 is YFSETQ. Trimming left V 4 bases short and J 0 bases short, with 16 bases between. The CDR3 runs 16 residues. The CDR3 reads CASSRDTTSMNTEAFF. The CDR3 DNA reads as TGCGCCAGCAGCAGAGACACAACCTCCATGAACACTGAAGCTTTCTTT.

The V gene is TRBV28, the J gene TRBJ1-2; the match to TRBD1 covers 12 bases. The CDR3 has 16 residues. V shed 3 bases, J shed 4 bases, and the junction held 6 bases outside the gene matches. Per germline, CDR1 MDHEN and CDR2 SYDVKM. The CDR3 nucleotides read TGTGCCAGCAGTTTTGGGACAGGGGGCTATATCTATGGCTACACCTTC. It specifies CASSFGTGGYIYGYTF.

In its sample, this clonotype was seen many times. The chain uses TRBV7-9 and TRBJ2-5; 16 bases align to TRBD2. J was trimmed by 4 bases and V by 1 base; bases with no gene match: 6. CDR1 is SEHNR, CDR2 FQNEAQ, per germline (reference sequence). The CDR3 sequence is 18 residues long. CDR3 region: CASSLEGTSGRAGETQYF. As DNA, the CDR3 is TGTGCCAGCAGCTTAGAAGGGACTAGCGGGAGGGCCGGAGAGACCCAGTACTTC. Variable domain in full (rest from reference TRBV7-9 and TRBJ2-5): DTGVSQNPRHKITKRGQNVTFRCDPISEHNRLYWYRQTLGQGPEFLTYFQNEAQLEKSRLLSDRFSAERPKGSFSTLEIQRTEQGDSAMYLCASSLEGTSGRAGETQYFGPGTRLLVL.

This chain joins TRBV5-8 and TRBJ2-7, with D perhaps TRBD1 (6 bases). Trimming took off 2 bases at V and 5 bases at J, with 14 bases between the two ends. Germline-derived CDR1 and CDR2 are SGHTS and YDEGEE. The CDR3 length is 14 residues. The CDR3 loop is CASSFVGRGNEQYF. The CDR3 DNA reads TGTGCCAGCAGCTTCGTGGGCAGGGGCAACGAGCAGTACTTC.

V and J are TRBV5-1 and TRBJ2-7, with TRBD2 matching 7 bases. The CDR3 extends over 13 amino acids. The J segment lost 9 bases and the V segment lost 0 bases, leaving 6 bases of the junction unmatched. Germline loops: CDR1 SGHRS, CDR2 YFSETQ. CDR3 loop: CASSLAGGYGQYF. CDR3 bases: TGCGCCAGCAGCTTGGCCGGGGGGTATGGGCAGTACTTC.

The chain couples TRBV29-1 to TRBJ1-1; 9 bases agree with TRBD1. Per germline, CDR1 SQVTM and CDR2 ANQGSEA. CDR3 length: 15 amino acids. V lost 7 bases to trimming and J lost 0 bases; unmatched junction nucleotides: 9. This chain's CDR3 is CSAGLGTGMNTEAFF. The CDR3 DNA is TGCAGCGCCGGACTGGGGACAGGGATGAACACTGAAGCTTTCTTT.

The rearrangement joins TRBV29-1 to TRBJ2-5, with TRBD1 matching 10 bases. Per germline, CDR1 SQVTM and CDR2 ANQGSEA. V was clipped by 8 bases and J by 5 bases; unmatched bases: 5. The CDR3 runs to 12 residues. CDR3 nucleotides: TGCAGCACCTGGGGACAGGGGGAGACCCAGTACTTC. Residues: CSTWGQGETQYF.

The gene calls are TRBV7-4 and TRBJ2-3, with 12 bases matching TRBD2. CDR1 is SGHVT and CDR2 is SQSDAQ in the germline V gene. The CDR3 contains 15 residues. V shed 6 bases, J shed 4 bases, and the junction held 5 bases outside the gene matches. For the CDR3, the DNA is TGTGCCAGCAGACGGCTAGCGGGAGGGGCAGATACGCAGTATTTT. Translated: CASRRLAGGADTQYF.

To note about this clonotype: At one boundary the junction diverges from the germline segment, which might be a read error. The chain employs TRBV3-1 and TRBJ2-5, with TRBD1 matching 9 bases. From germline, CDR1 is LGHDT and CDR2 YNNKEL (reference sequence). The CDR3 length is 15 residues. This chain's CDR3 is CAIGTGQGFWETQCF. In DNA form, the CDR3 reads TGTGCCATCGGAACGGGACAGGGTTTTTGGGAGACCCAGTGCTTC.

The chain employs TRBV10-3 and TRBJ2-7; 10 positions agree with TRBD1. Germline V gives CDR1 ENHRY, CDR2 SYGVKD. The CDR3 consists of 14 residues. The V gene end was trimmed by 6 bases and the J gene end by 2 bases; junction bases not matched to a gene: 4. CDR3 amino acids: CAIRKGQGTYEQYF. The DNA for the CDR3 is TGTGCCATCAGAAAGGGACAGGGGACCTACGAGCAGTACTTC.

This clonotype occurred a few times. CDR3 DNA: TGTGCCAGCAGTGAACAAACAGGGGGGGGTGAAAAACTGTTTTTT. It yields the protein CASSEQTGGGEKLFF. V is TRBV2 and J is TRBJ1-4; 8 nucleotides match TRBD1. Germline V lookup: CDR1 SNHLY, CDR2 FYNNEI. V lost 2 bases and J lost 7; bases outside the gene matches: 6. The CDR3 runs 15 residues.